The T cell receptor beta chain described here comes from a study of T cell responses to AZD1222 COVID-19 vaccine. This clone was counted a single time. Its target is unknown. Broader study findings: The number of AZD1222 recipients seropositive at baseline was only five to seven.

Data came from immunoSEQ multiplex PCR; TCRdb stores just in-frame clones and leaves some out. Of 150,000 to 200,000 clones in the sample, around 88% are singletons; the top ten hold approximately 7.7%. The material sequenced was peripheral blood, taken on day 0 of AZD1222 vaccination. The sequence derives from an adult in good health.

CDR3 DNA sequence: TGTGCCAGCAGCCCCGACAGGGATGGCTACACCTTC. It translates to CASSPDRDGYTF. The chain links TRBV11-1 to TRBJ1-2; 7 bases agree with TRBD1. V gave up 5 bases and J gave up 6 bases; unmatched junction bases: 3. Per germline, CDR1 SGHAT and CDR2 FQDESV (reference sequence). CDR3 length: 12 residues.